The 25 T cell receptor beta chains below come from one sample, sequenced in a study of T-cell memory formation after mild COVID-19. One entry per CDR3 protein results from TCRdb running MiXCR on the 5' RACE reads. Of under 450,000 distinct CDR3 sequences listed, 20% to 25% are singletons. Source material: PBMCs or a T cell subset sorted from them (not recorded which). These receptors all stem from a man aged 18-30 years who had mild COVID-19 (a few samples of this study predate the infection). Cell type and time point are not known.

This clonotype has a handful of counts. The rearrangement links TRBV29-1 to TRBJ2-2; the D gene could be TRBD1 or TRBD2 (7 bases each). Germline-derived CDR1 and CDR2 are SQVTM and ANQGSEA. V lost 4 bases and J lost 10, with 16 bases in between. The CDR3 is 13 amino acids. The CDR3 coding sequence is TGCAGCGTTGCAGGGGGGGGTTCCGAGGAGCTGTTTTTT. This encodes CSVAGGGSEELFF.

This clonotype has more than one count but fewer than ten. The gene calls are TRBV28 and TRBJ2-1, with D perhaps matching TRBD1 (5 bases). The CDR3 contains 15 residues. V dropped 4 bases and J dropped 3 bases, with 13 bases sitting between them. Germline V gene data show CDR1 as MDHEN and CDR2 as SYDVKM. The CDR3 spells CASSSRTFIYNEQFF. DNA of the CDR3: TGTGCCAGCAGTTCGAGGACATTTATCTACAATGAGCAGTTCTTC. Supplemented by reference TRBV28 and TRBJ2-1, the full variable domain reads DVKVTQSSRYLVKRTGEKVFLECVQDMDHENMFWYRQDPGLGLRLIYFSYDVKMKEKGDIPEGYSVSREKKERFSLILESASTNQTSMYLCASSSRTFIYNEQFFGPGTRLTVL.

In its sample, this clonotype was seen a few times. The CDR3 DNA reads TGTGCCAGCAGCTACGCGACTAGCGGGGGGCCAGATACGCAGTATTTT. It yields the protein CASSYATSGGPDTQYF. The J gene is TRBJ2-3, the V gene TRBV7-2, with 13 positions matching TRBD2. Unmatched junction bases numbered 5, after V lost 4 bases and J lost 4 bases. Germline lookup yields CDR1 SGHTA and CDR2 FQGNSA. The CDR3 is made up of 16 amino acids.

This sequence joins TRBV7-3 and TRBJ2-1; 11 bases line up with TRBD2. Germline loops: CDR1 SGHTA, CDR2 FQGTGA. CDR3 length equals 15 residues. V dropped 5 bases and J dropped 8; count of bases not matched to a gene: 8. The CDR3 bases are TGTGCCAGCAGCCGTAGCGGGGGGGCTGGGTATGAGCAGTTCTTC. As protein: CASSRSGGAGYEQFF.

This clonotype has a count of ten or more. This sequence joins TRBV6-2 or TRBV6-3 and TRBJ1-5, with unresolved D. Germline CDR1 and CDR2: MNHEY and SVGEGT. V was clipped by 2 bases and J by 5 bases, with 7 bases between them. This CDR3 is built from 13 residues. The CDR3 spells CASSYEIYQPQHF. Here the CDR3 DNA reads TGTGCCAGCAGTTACGAGATTTATCAGCCCCAGCATTTT.

Only a few counts were recorded for this clonotype. The gene calls are TRBV10-3 and TRBJ1-6; TRBD1 is a possible D gene (5 bases). This CDR3 region has 14 residues. From germline, CDR1 is ENHRY and CDR2 SYGVKD. V lost 3 bases and J 8 bases, leaving 11 bases between the germline ends. Here the CDR3 reads CAISDGGPHSPLHF. The CDR3 bases are TGTGCCATCAGTGATGGGGGACCGCATTCACCCCTCCACTTT.

There are a few counts of this clonotype. CDR3 amino acids: CSARPGGLTYEQYV. Written as DNA, the CDR3 is TGCAGTGCTAGACCGGGGGGGCTTACCTACGAGCAGTACGTC. The genes are TRBV20-1 and TRBJ2-7, with 8 bases identical to TRBD2. This CDR3 has 14 residues. V lost 2 bases and J lost 2; bases outside the gene matches: 5. Germline V gene sequence: CDR1 DFQATT, CDR2 SNEGSKA (reference sequence).

In nucleotides, the CDR3 is TGTGCCAGCAACGACGCTGGGGGGATTTCACCCCTCCACTTT. Translated: CASNDAGGISPLHF. This chain connects TRBV7-8 to TRBJ1-6, with D tentatively TRBD1 (5 bases). The CDR3 loop spans 14 amino acids. Trimming shortened V by 7 bases and J by 9 bases, and 16 bases separated the two germline ends. Per germline, CDR1 SGHVS and CDR2 FQNEAQ.

This clonotype was detected a few times. The genes are TRBV20-1 and TRBJ2-2; 9 nucleotides line up with TRBD1. This CDR3 has 14 residues. Germline CDR1 is DFQATT and CDR2 is SNEGSKA (reference sequence). The junction had 4 bases not matched to a gene; V was cut back by 7 bases and J by 1 base. CDR3 coding DNA: TGCAGTGTAAGGGACAGGGTGAACACCGGGGAGCTGTTTTTT. This gives the protein CSVRDRVNTGELFF.

This clonotype showed up just a few times. The rearrangement links TRBV4-1 to TRBJ2-3; D uncertain. Trimming took 1 base from V and 0 from J, leaving 11 bases between them. CDR3 length: 16 amino acids. From germline, CDR1 is MGHRA and CDR2 YSYEKL. CDR3 residues: CASSQGTSPSTDTQYF. The CDR3 nucleotides are TGCGCCAGCAGCCAAGGGACCTCCCCGAGCACAGATACGCAGTATTTT.

Many counts were recorded for this clonotype. The CDR3 reads CASSRGHGDRSYEQYF. Written as DNA, the CDR3 is TGCGCCAGCAGCCGCGGACACGGGGACCGCTCCTACGAGCAGTACTTC. The genes are TRBV4-3 and TRBJ2-7; D may correspond to TRBD1 or TRBD2 (5 bases each). The CDR3 runs 16 residues. Trimming removed 4 bases at V and 0 bases at J, with 16 bases between. Germline lookup yields CDR1 LGHNA and CDR2 YSLEER.

This clonotype was counted a few times. V gene TRBV2 combines with J gene TRBJ1-1; D is undetermined. Germline V gene lookup returns CDR1 SNHLY and CDR2 FYNNEI. Trimming cost V 6 bases and J 10 bases, with 12 bases left between them. There are 11 residues in the CDR3. This CDR3 is CASRESRRAFF. The CDR3 DNA reads TGTGCCAGCAGGGAAAGTAGACGAGCTTTCTTT. The full variable domain, in which reference TRBV2 and TRBJ1-1 provide the parts outside the CDR3, is EPEVTQTPSHQVTQMGQEVILRCVPISNHLYFYWYRQILGQKVEFLVSFYNNEISEKSEIFDDQFSVERPDGSNFTLKIRSTKLEDSAMYFCASRESRRAFFGQGTRLTVV.

The rearrangement uses TRBV3-1 and TRBJ2-3; 10 nucleotides agree with TRBD2. J was trimmed by 5 bases and V by 4 bases; bases with no gene match: 9. The germline gives CDR1 LGHDT, CDR2 YNNKEL (reference sequence). This CDR3 is built from 16 residues. Here the CDR3 DNA reads TGTGCCAGCAGCCCGAGAGAAACTAGCGGGGTAGATACGCAGTATTTT. Protein product: CASSPRETSGVDTQYF.

The chain has TRBV4-3 and TRBJ2-1, with TRBD2 as a possible D gene (6 bases). Germline V gene lookup returns CDR1 LGHNA and CDR2 YSLEER. Trimming took 4 bases from V and 6 from J, leaving 19 bases between them. This CDR3 has 16 amino acids. CDR3 nucleotide sequence: TGCGCCAGCAGCCCCGGATGGGGCAAGGGAGGCAATGAGCAGTTCTTC. Protein product: CASSPGWGKGGNEQFF.

The rearrangement links TRBV20-1 to TRBJ1-5, with D perhaps TRBD1 (6 bases). There are 14 residues in the CDR3. The germline V gene has CDR1 DFQATT and CDR2 SNEGSKA (reference sequence). Trimming took off 5 bases at V and 0 bases at J, with 11 bases between the two ends. As DNA, the CDR3 is TGCAGTGCTGGGGGGGGCACTAGCAATCAGCCCCAGCATTTT. It yields the protein CSAGGGTSNQPQHF.

The chain joins TRBV20-1 to TRBJ1-4, with TRBD1 matching over 7 bases. This CDR3 is 15 amino acids long. CDR1 and CDR2 (germline): DFQATT, SNEGSKA (reference sequence). Trimming took 0 bases from V and 6 from J; bases not matched to a gene: 7. CDR3 in amino acids: CSARDPTGRDEKLFF. CDR3 bases: TGCAGTGCTAGAGATCCGACAGGGAGGGATGAAAAACTGTTTTTT.

The chain has TRBV6-6 and TRBJ1-5; no clear D. With 6 bases removed from V and 1 base from J, the gap between germline ends came to 10 bases. In germline, CDR1 is MNHNY, CDR2 SVGAGI (reference sequence). The CDR3 has 14 amino acids. CDR3 DNA sequence: TGTGCCAGCAGAGTCTCGGGGAGCAATCAGCCCCAGCATTTT. This gives the protein CASRVSGSNQPQHF.

The chain couples TRBV4-1 to TRBJ1-1; tentative D call: TRBD1 (5 bases). The CDR3 spans 15 residues. V was clipped by 0 bases and J by 4 bases, with 12 bases between them. Looked up from germline, CDR1 is MGHRA and CDR2 is YSYEKL. The CDR3 bases are TGCGCCAGCAGCCAAGAGGTGGGGGTCTCCACTGAAGCTTTCTTT. It specifies CASSQEVGVSTEAFF.

In this sample, this clonotype turned up a few times. This sequence joins TRBV7-2 and TRBJ1-3, with 8 bases that match TRBD1. Germline values: CDR1 SGHTA, CDR2 FQGNSA. The CDR3 extends over 16 amino acids. J lost 0 bases, V lost 5 bases, and 6 bases had no gene match. CDR3 region: CASSRGQAPSGNTIYF. In nucleotides, the CDR3 is TGTGCCAGCAGCAGGGGACAGGCCCCCTCTGGAAACACCATATATTTT.

This clonotype was seen repeatedly, ten times or more. The V call is TRBV29-1, the J call TRBJ1-2, with 7 bases aligning to TRBD1. V shed 7 bases and J 0 bases; nucleotides not matched to a gene: 11. Germline CDR1 is SQVTM and CDR2 is ANQGSEA. The CDR3 loop spans 15 amino acids. In nucleotides, the CDR3 is TGCAGCGCCGAAGGGTTCAGGGGGGCTAACTATGGCTACACCTTC. This gives the protein CSAEGFRGANYGYTF. The full variable domain, with the rest looked up from reference TRBV29-1 and TRBJ1-2, is SAVISQKPSRDICQRGTSLTIQCQVDSQVTMMFWYRQQPGQSLTLIATANQGSEATYESGFVIDKFPISRPNLTFSTLTVSNMSPEDSSIYLCSAEGFRGANYGYTFGSGTRLTVV.

This sequence joins TRBV2 and TRBJ2-3, with D tentatively TRBD2 (7 bases). The V gene lost 2 bases and the J gene lost 6 bases, with 12 bases spanning the gap. CDR1 and CDR2 (germline): SNHLY, FYNNEI. This CDR3 has 14 residues. CDR3 in DNA: TGTGCCAGCAGTGAACGGGGGGCCGCCGATACGCAGTATTTT. This codes for CASSERGAADTQYF. The full variable domain, completed using reference TRBV2 and TRBJ2-3, is EPEVTQTPSHQVTQMGQEVILRCVPISNHLYFYWYRQILGQKVEFLVSFYNNEISEKSEIFDDQFSVERPDGSNFTLKIRSTKLEDSAMYFCASSERGAADTQYFGPGTRLTVL.

This clonotype has just a few counts. The chain has TRBV5-5 and TRBJ1-2, with D perhaps matching TRBD1 (5 bases). Trimming pared 3 bases from V and 5 bases from J, leaving 17 bases between. CDR1 is SGHKS, CDR2 YYEKEE, per germline (reference sequence). The CDR3 sequence is 15 residues long. The CDR3 region is CASSWGTADGYGYTF. Written as DNA, the CDR3 is TGTGCCAGCAGCTGGGGGACGGCCGATGGGTATGGCTACACCTTC.

This clonotype was observed many times. This sequence joins TRBV7-8 and TRBJ2-7; the D call may be TRBD1 or TRBD2 (7 bases each). Trimming removed 3 bases at V and 4 bases at J, with 13 bases between. This CDR3 spans 14 amino acids. CDR1 SGHVS and CDR2 FQNEAQ come from the germline V gene. CDR3 residues: CASSFQGGRYEQYF. The CDR3 DNA sequence: TGTGCCAGCAGCTTTCAGGGGGGGCGGTACGAGCAGTACTTC.

The chain joins TRBV20-1 to TRBJ1-5, with 9 nucleotides matching TRBD1. V lost 0 bases, J lost 9 bases, and 12 bases stayed unmatched. CDR1 is DFQATT, CDR2 SNEGSKA, per germline (reference sequence). CDR3 length: 16 residues. The CDR3 DNA reads as TGCAGTGCTAGAGATGTTGGGGGACAGGGCATGGGGCCCCAGCATTTT. Residues: CSARDVGGQGMGPQHF.

This clonotype appeared a few times. This chain uses TRBV7-2 with TRBJ1-5, with D hard to call. In germline, CDR1 is SGHTA, CDR2 FQGNSA. The CDR3 totals 16 residues. V was pared by 5 bases and J by 1 base, with 15 bases between. CDR3 coding DNA: TGTGCCAGCAGCCCCCTAGGGAGGGAGAGCAATCAGCCCCAGCATTTT. It specifies CASSPLGRESNQPQHF.